A selection of T cell receptor beta chains follows, all from one sample in a study of cytomegalovirus exposure and HLA in healthy donors. Assay: immunoSEQ multiplex PCR; the TCRdb copy retains only in-frame clones and omits some. In the table there are some 170,000 clones, roughly 80% of which are singletons. The sample was PBMCs. The receptors stem from a woman aged 18-29 years in good health and CMV-seropositive. CDR3s include the opening cysteine and the closing phenylalanine or tryptophan. A D gene is named only where the DNA matches it firmly. For some rows the clone size is stated as once, few or many, or as a class when expanded; others skip it.

TGTGCCAGCAGTTTACCCCGTAACACCATATATTTT	CASSLPRNTIYF	TRBV28	TRBJ1-3	-	-
TGTGCCAGCAGCTTCGACAGGGGTTACAATGAGCAGTTCTTC	CASSFDRGYNEQFF	TRBV5-4	TRBJ2-1	TRBD1	-
TGTGCCAGCTCACCCGGGTCATACGAGCAGTACTTC	CASSPGSYEQYF	TRBV18	TRBJ2-7	-	-
TGTGCCAGCAGTTTGCAGAACGCGAACACTGAAGCTTTCTTT	CASSLQNANTEAFF	TRBV27	TRBJ1-1	-	-
TGTGCCAGCAGCCCCGGACCGGGAAGGGATCAGCCCCAGCATTTT	CASSPGPGRDQPQHF	TRBV9	TRBJ1-5	-	-
TGCGCCAGCAGCTTGGGGGGACCAGGGGGAGGCTCCTACGAGCAGTACTTC	CASSLGGPGGGSYEQYF	TRBV5-1	TRBJ2-7	-	-
TGTGCCAGCAGCTCCAGCGGGGCAGGGGTCGGCTACACCTTC	CASSSSGAGVGYTF	TRBV7-2	TRBJ1-2	-	-
TGTGCCAGTAGTTGGGCAGGGGAAGAGACCCAGTACTTC	CASSWAGEETQYF	TRBV19	TRBJ2-5	-	-
TGTGCCAGCAGCTTAGTGTCCGGGGGGCCGGACAATGAGCAGTTCTTC	CASSLVSGGPDNEQFF	TRBV7-7	TRBJ2-1	-	-
TGTGCCAGCATTCGAATGGCGGGGACGAACACCGGGGAGCTGTTTTTT	CASIRMAGTNTGELFF	TRBV7-9	TRBJ2-2	-	-
TGTGCCAGCAGCCTTACTCCGGGGGGGGCTGGCAATGAGCAGTTCTTC	CASSLTPGGAGNEQFF	TRBV7-3	TRBJ2-1	TRBD2	-
TGTGCCAGCAGGACTAGCGGGGGGGCTACAGCCGGGGAGCTGTTTTTT	CASRTSGGATAGELFF	TRBV2	TRBJ2-2	TRBD2	-
TGTGCCAGCCGAGTTACCAGGGGACGGACAGGGGATACGCAGTATTTT	CASRVTRGRTGDTQYF	TRBV27	TRBJ2-3	TRBD1	few
TGTGCCAGCAGTTTAAGGTGGGGCTGGGCTAGCGGGGGGGACCCAGACAATGAGCAGTTCTTC	CASSLRWGWASGGDPDNEQFF	TRBV27	TRBJ2-1	TRBD2	once
TGTGCCTGGAGGGGGGACAGGGGATTGGAGACCCAGTACTTC	CAWRGDRGLETQYF	TRBV30	TRBJ2-5	TRBD1	few
TGTGCCAGCAGCCTTGACAGGGCCTATAATTCACCCCTCCACTTT	CASSLDRAYNSPLHF	TRBV11-1	TRBJ1-6	TRBD1	few
TGTGCCAGCAGCTCGTACAGGGAGAATGAGCAGTTCTTC	CASSSYRENEQFF	TRBV7-2	TRBJ2-1	-	-
TGTGCCAGTAGAGGGACAGGGATCGCAGGGAACACTGAAGCTTTCTTT	CASRGTGIAGNTEAFF	TRBV13	TRBJ1-1	TRBD1	-
TGTGCCACCAGCAGAGTTTGGACAGGGCAGAACACCGGGGAGCTGTTTTTT	CATSRVWTGQNTGELFF	TRBV15	TRBJ2-2	TRBD1	-
TGTGCCAGCAGTCCGGACAGGAGCACTGAAGCTTTCTTT	CASSPDRSTEAFF	TRBV6-6	TRBJ1-1	TRBD1	-
TGCGCCAGCAGTGACCGGACGGCGCGGGCCGGGGAGCTGTTTTTT	CASSDRTARAGELFF	TRBV10-1	TRBJ2-2	-	-
TGTGCCAGCAGTGCGGAGGGAACGGGTCAGCCCCAGCATTTT	CASSAEGTGQPQHF	TRBV2	TRBJ1-5	-	-
TGTGCCAGCAGCCCAAGGGGGACAGGGAGACCCGCGGCTAATGAAAAACTGTTTTTT	CASSPRGTGRPAANEKLFF	TRBV27	TRBJ1-4	TRBD1	-
TGCGCCAGCAGCACTGCTACCGCCGGACAGGGAGTCAAGTACTTC	CASSTATAGQGVKYF	TRBV5-1	TRBJ2-7	TRBD1	-
TGTGCCAGCTCCCCTGGCGGGGACTACACAGATACGCAGTATTTT	CASSPGGDYTDTQYF	TRBV11-3	TRBJ2-3	TRBD2	-
TGTGCCAGCAGACAACAGACAGGGGAAAATACCTACGAGCAGTACTTC	CASRQQTGENTYEQYF	TRBV7-6	TRBJ2-7	TRBD1	-